The text below deals with one T cell receptor (beta chain). The data were obtained in a study of blood T cell repertoires in COVID-19. The protocol was immunoSEQ multiplex PCR, while the TCRdb copy is restricted to in-frame clones and leaves out a portion. The sample gives 200,000 to 250,000 clones, roughly 83% of which show up once; around 12% is in the top ten. The TCR comes from an elderly man with acute or convalescent COVID-19. Sequencing was performed on peripheral blood.

CDR3 residues: CASSEGAFNEQFF. DNA of the CDR3: TGTGCCAGCAGCGAGGGGGCGTTCAATGAGCAGTTCTTC. V gene TRBV11-3 combines with J gene TRBJ2-1; 7 nucleotides align to TRBD1. Looked up from germline, CDR1 is SGHNT and CDR2 is YENEEA. The J segment lost 6 bases and the V segment lost 5 bases, leaving 4 bases of the junction unmatched. This CDR3 comprises 13 residues. The full variable domain, rest sourced from reference TRBV11-3 and TRBJ2-1, is EAGVVQSPRYKIIEKKQPVAFWCNPISGHNTLYWYLQNLGQGPELLIRYENEEAVDDSQLPKDRFSAERLKGVDSTLKIQPAELGDSAVYLCASSEGAFNEQFFGPGTRLTVL.